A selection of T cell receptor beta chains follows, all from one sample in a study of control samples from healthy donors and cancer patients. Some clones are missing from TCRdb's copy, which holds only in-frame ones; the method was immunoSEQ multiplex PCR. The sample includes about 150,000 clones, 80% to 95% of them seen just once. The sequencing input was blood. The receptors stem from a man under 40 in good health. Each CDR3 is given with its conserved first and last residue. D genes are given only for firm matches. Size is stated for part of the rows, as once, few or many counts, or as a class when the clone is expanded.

CASSVQGDYGYTF,TGTGCCAGCAGTGTTCAGGGGGACTATGGCTACACCTTC,TRBD1,-,TRBV2,TRBJ1-2
CASSLGSSYNSPLHF,TGTGCCAGCAGCTTGGGGAGCTCCTATAATTCACCCCTCCACTTT,-,-,TRBV5-6,TRBJ1-6
CASRTDREDDGYTF,TGTGCCAGCAGGACGGACAGGGAGGATGATGGCTACACCTTC,TRBD1,-,TRBV6-5,TRBJ1-2
CASSDLAGGISYNEQFF,TGCGCCAGCAGTGATCTAGCGGGGGGAATATCCTACAATGAGCAGTTCTTC,TRBD2,-,TRBV10-1,TRBJ2-1
CASSEERQGVRGYTF,TGTGCCAGCAGTGAAGAGCGACAGGGGGTGAGGGGCTACACCTTC,TRBD1,once,TRBV6-1,TRBJ1-2
CASSSGGGNTGELFF,TGTGCCAGCAGCTCTGGCGGGGGGAACACCGGGGAGCTGTTTTTT,TRBD2,once,TRBV5-8,TRBJ2-2
CASSTREETQYF,TGTGCCAGCAGTACTAGGGAGGAGACCCAGTACTTC,-,-,TRBV5-5,TRBJ2-5
CASSEGLYPGTYEQYF,TGTGCCAGCAGTGAGGGCTTATACCCTGGTACCTACGAGCAGTACTTC,-,few,TRBV25-1,TRBJ2-7
CATSRVDTQYF,TGTGCCACCAGCAGAGTAGATACGCAGTATTTT,-,-,TRBV15,TRBJ2-3
CATSDHKNIQYF,TGTGCCACCAGTGACCACAAAAACATTCAGTACTTC,-,-,TRBV24-1,TRBJ2-4
CASRQERGVYEQYF,TGCGCCAGCAGACAGGAGAGGGGCGTCTACGAGCAGTACTTC,-,-,TRBV4-1,TRBJ2-7
CASSQASAPADNEQFF,TGTGCCAGCAGCCAGGCTAGCGCTCCGGCGGACAATGAGCAGTTCTTC,-,-,TRBV14,TRBJ2-1
CASSYWPGQGVFEQYF,TGTGCCAGCAGTTACTGGCCGGGACAGGGGGTCTTCGAGCAGTACTTC,TRBD1,-,TRBV6-5,TRBJ2-7
CASSPTRYLNTEAFF,TGTGCCAGCAGCCCCACGAGGTACCTGAACACTGAAGCTTTCTTT,-,-,TRBV7-7,TRBJ1-1
CASSSTDTQYF,TGTGCCAGCAGCTCAACAGATACGCAGTATTTT,-,-,TRBV7-9,TRBJ2-3
CASSYGATNTEAFF,TGTGCCAGCAGTTACGGGGCAACGAACACTGAAGCTTTCTTT,-,-,TRBV6-2/TRBV6-3,TRBJ1-1
CSVLQGSGYGYTF,TGCAGCGTCCTACAGGGTTCGGGCTATGGCTACACCTTC,-,-,TRBV29-1,TRBJ1-2
CASSQGTSTEAFF,TGTGCCAGCAGCCAAGGGACATCGACTGAAGCTTTCTTT,-,-,TRBV7-9,TRBJ1-1
CASSVADNYGYTF,TGTGCCAGCAGCGTGGCGGATAACTATGGCTACACCTTC,-,-,TRBV9,TRBJ1-2
CASSQPSGPTEAFF,TGTGCCAGCAGCCAACCTTCAGGACCCACTGAAGCTTTCTTT,-,-,TRBV6-6,TRBJ1-1
CASSYPSGGDTDTQYF,TGTGCCAGCAGTTACCCTAGCGGGGGGGACACAGATACGCAGTATTTT,TRBD2,-,TRBV9,TRBJ2-3